Each of the 14 T cell receptor beta chains below was sequenced from the same sample in a study of T cell clonality in common variable immunodeficiency. Findings and caveats of the study: Common variable immunodeficiency TCR beta sequences reportedly had fewer deletions and N-nucleotide insertions.

Antigens for these TCRs are unknown. TCRdb's copy holds only in-frame clones and misses some; the assay was immunoSEQ multiplex PCR. The sample shows 26,000 or so clones, no singletons; the ten largest hold 24%. The material sequenced was peripheral blood mononuclear cells. Receptors were obtained from a human donor with common variable immunodeficiency.

In its sample, this clone was seen many times. The CDR3 end lies 3 residues beyond the end of the read and is filled in from the germline J gene. The chain employs TRBV11-2 and TRBJ2-1; possible D gene TRBD2, 6 bases. Trimming took off 4 bases at V and 5 bases at J, with 12 bases between the two ends. Germline loops: CDR1 SGHAT, CDR2 FQNNGV. The CDR3 length is 14 residues. The sequenced part of the CDR3 DNA is TGTGCCAGCAGCTCCCTGAGCGGGCACAATGAG. Its protein is CASSSLSGHNE. The whole CDR3 reads CASSSLSGHNEQFF.

This clone has ten or more counts. Sequencing ends 3 residues short of the CDR3 end; the germline J gene provides the rest. This sequence joins TRBV19 and TRBJ2-5, with 12 bases matching TRBD2. The germline V gene has CDR1 LNHDA and CDR2 SQIVND (reference sequence). The V gene end was trimmed by 7 bases and the J gene end by 3 bases; junction bases not matched to a gene: 3. This CDR3 region has 14 residues. CDR3 DNA (partial): TGTGCCAGTACCAGGACTAGCGGGGAAGAGACC. It encodes CASTRTSGEET. The whole CDR3 reads CASTRTSGEETQYF.

In its sample, this clone was seen many times. The read halts 3 residues ahead of the CDR3 end, with the missing end drawn from the germline J gene. This chain joins TRBV30 and TRBJ1-2, with 7 bases lining up with TRBD1. The CDR3 is made up of 13 amino acids. The trim removed 5 bases at V and 3 bases at J, leaving 6 bases unmatched. The V gene's germline CDR1 is GTSNPN and CDR2 SVGIG (reference sequence). The CDR3 reads CAWSSDRDYGYTF. CDR3 bases read: TGTGCCTGGTCAAGCGACAGGGACTATGGC.

This clone has at least ten counts. The CDR3 is cut off 3 residues early in the read; its end comes from the germline J gene. The rearrangement links TRBV18 to TRBJ2-7, with 11 bases matching TRBD2. Germline V gene data show CDR1 as KGHSH and CDR2 as LQKENI. J gave up 4 bases and V 6 bases, and 11 bases lay outside the gene matches. The CDR3 loop spans 16 amino acids. CDR3: CASSHSGLAGTYEQYF. CDR3 bases read: TGTGCCAGCTCCCACAGCGGACTAGCGGGTACGTACGAG. Looking up the rest from reference TRBV18 and TRBJ2-7 gives the full variable domain: NAGVMQNPRHLVRRRGQEARLRCSPMKGHSHVYWYRQLPEEGLKFMVYLQKENIIDESGMPKERFSAEFPKEGPSILRIQQVVRGDSAAYFCASSHSGLAGTYEQYFGPGTRLTVT.

This clone appeared many times. The read is 3 residues too short to cover the CDR3 end, so that end is filled in from the germline J gene. V usage is TRBV7-2 and J usage is TRBJ2-1; 7 nucleotides align to TRBD2. This CDR3 has 13 amino acids. The junction had 4 bases not matched to a gene; V was cut back by 6 bases and J by 5 bases. The germline gives CDR1 SGHTA, CDR2 FQGNSA. The sequenced CDR3 bases are TGTGCCAGCAGAAGGGGAGGGGACAATGAG. Its protein is CASRRGGDNE. The complete CDR3 protein is CASRRGGDNEQFF.

This clone was detected ten times or more. The CDR3 extends 3 residues past the end of the read, so its final part is completed from the germline J gene. The chain recombines TRBV5-1 with TRBJ2-1; 12 positions agree with TRBD2. This CDR3 region has 16 residues. Germline values: CDR1 SGHRS, CDR2 YFSETQ. The J segment lost 8 bases and the V segment lost 5 bases, leaving 11 bases of the junction unmatched. The CDR3 loop is CASSLSLAGGRYEQFF. The DNA read from the CDR3 is TGCGCCAGCAGTTTATCCCTAGCGGGGGGGCGCTATGAG.

A word on this clone: The read comes to an end 3 residues before the CDR3 does, leaving the germline J gene to fill in the end. The genes are TRBV7-9 and TRBJ2-7; tentative D call: TRBD2 (7 bases). The CDR3 has 15 residues. The V end was cut by 5 bases, the J end by 0 bases, with 14 bases between. Germline CDR1 is SEHNR and CDR2 is FQNEAQ (reference sequence). The CDR3 bases that were read are TGTGCCAGCAGCCAGTTCGGGGGGCTCTCCTACGAG. Protein: CASSQFGGLSYE. The whole CDR3 sequence is CASSQFGGLSYEQYF. Full variable domain (rest looked up from reference TRBV7-9 and TRBJ2-7): DTGVSQNPRHKITKRGQNVTFRCDPISEHNRLYWYRQTLGQGPEFLTYFQNEAQLEKSRLLSDRFSAERPKGSFSTLEIQRTEQGDSAMYLCASSQFGGLSYEQYFGPGTRLTVT.

Many counts were recorded for this clone. The read terminates 3 residues before the CDR3 end, so the remaining end is supplied by the germline J gene. V and J are TRBV5-1 and TRBJ2-7; a possible D gene is TRBD1 (5 bases). CDR3 length equals 13 residues. Germline CDR1 is SGHRS and CDR2 is YFSETQ. V lost 4 bases, J lost 1 base, and 9 bases lay in between. This CDR3 reads CASSPTDSYEQYF. CDR3 bases read: TGCGCCAGCAGCCCGACAGATTCCTACGAG.

The sample holds many counts of this clone. Here the CDR3 reads CASSSGETQYF. The sequenced CDR3 bases are TGTGCCAGTAGTAGCGGGGAGACC. The J gene is TRBJ2-5, the V gene TRBV19, with TRBD2 as a possible D gene (5 bases). The CDR3 end falls 3 residues outside the read, so it is completed with the germline J gene. CDR3 length: 11 amino acids. Between the trimmed V and J ends, which lost 4 bases and 5 bases, there was a span of 5 bases. Germline V gene data show CDR1 as LNHDA and CDR2 as SQIVND (reference sequence).

There are many counts of this clone. The DNA ends 3 residues before the CDR3 does, and the rest of the CDR3 is filled in from the germline J gene. This chain uses TRBV7-3 with TRBJ2-3, with a weak D call TRBD2 (5 bases). Trimming left V 4 bases short and J 6 bases short, with 14 bases between. Germline lookup yields CDR1 SGHTA and CDR2 FQGTGA. This CDR3 contains 14 residues. The CDR3 loop reads CASSSPGRGDTQYF. Incomplete CDR3 DNA: TGTGCCAGCAGCTCCCCTGGGCGAGGGGATACG.

The table lists this clone with many counts. CDR3 amino acids: CASSFRRGAADGYTF. Incomplete CDR3 DNA: TGCGCCAGCAGTTTTAGGCGGGGGGCAGCCGATGGC. The chain links TRBV5-1 to TRBJ1-2; maybe TRBD1 (6 bases). The CDR3 is cut off 3 residues early in the read; its end comes from the germline J gene. V shed 5 bases and J shed 6 bases, with 20 bases lying between them. Germline V lookup: CDR1 SGHRS, CDR2 YFSETQ. This CDR3 is 15 amino acids long.

This clone was seen more than once but under ten times. The read falls 3 residues short of the CDR3 end, and the missing part is taken from the germline J gene. The rearrangement joins TRBV7-9 to TRBJ1-5; D is uncertain. The CDR3 has 14 amino acids. Germline V gene data show CDR1 as SEHNR and CDR2 as FQNEAQ (reference sequence). Trimming pared 1 base from V and 4 bases from J, leaving 8 bases between. The CDR3 bases that were read are TGTGCCAGCAGCTTAGAACAGATAAATCAGCCC. Translating gives CASSLEQINQP. The whole CDR3 protein reads CASSLEQINQPQHF. The whole variable domain, remainder taken from reference TRBV7-9 and TRBJ1-5, is DTGVSQNPRHKITKRGQNVTFRCDPISEHNRLYWYRQTLGQGPEFLTYFQNEAQLEKSRLLSDRFSAERPKGSFSTLEIQRTEQGDSAMYLCASSLEQINQPQHFGDGTRLSIL.

As to this clone: The read is 3 residues too short to cover the CDR3 end, so that end is filled in from the germline J gene. This chain joins TRBV18 and TRBJ2-7, with D perhaps TRBD1 (5 bases). Germline lookup yields CDR1 KGHSH and CDR2 LQKENI. The CDR3 covers 13 residues. V lost 11 bases and J lost 4, with 18 bases in between. The DNA read from the CDR3 is TGTGCCTTCTCGCCAAATGGGGCATACGAG. It yields the protein CAFSPNGAYE. The entire CDR3 protein reads CAFSPNGAYEQYF.

This clone was found many times. The CDR3 end is not reached by the read, which stops 3 residues before it; the germline J gene fills it in. At the DNA level, this CDR3 is encoded by other sequences in the same sample as well. The chain combines TRBV18 with TRBJ2-5, with a possible D match to TRBD1 (7 bases). Germline V gene sequence: CDR1 KGHSH, CDR2 LQKENI. Deletions cut 3 bases from V and 4 bases from J, with 9 bases between. The CDR3 is 13 residues long. CDR3 loop: CASSPQGGETQYF. The CDR3 DNA, read in part, is TGTGCCAGCTCACCGCAGGGGGGAGAGACC.